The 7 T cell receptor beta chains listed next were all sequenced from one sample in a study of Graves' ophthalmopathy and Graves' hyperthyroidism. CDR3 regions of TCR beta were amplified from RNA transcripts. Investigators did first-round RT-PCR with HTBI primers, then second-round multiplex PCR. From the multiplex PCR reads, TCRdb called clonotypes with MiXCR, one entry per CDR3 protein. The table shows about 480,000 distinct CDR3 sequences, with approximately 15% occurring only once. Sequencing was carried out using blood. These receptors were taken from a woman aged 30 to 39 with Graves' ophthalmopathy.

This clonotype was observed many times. The CDR3 sequence is CAWSVGVSNSPLHF. Here the CDR3 DNA reads TGTGCCTGGAGTGTCGGAGTATCTAATTCACCCCTCCACTTT. V and J are TRBV30 and TRBJ1-6, with D uncertain. This CDR3 comprises 14 residues. CDR1 is GTSNPN, CDR2 SVGIG, per germline (reference sequence). Trimming took off 0 bases at V and 6 bases at J, with 9 bases between the two ends.

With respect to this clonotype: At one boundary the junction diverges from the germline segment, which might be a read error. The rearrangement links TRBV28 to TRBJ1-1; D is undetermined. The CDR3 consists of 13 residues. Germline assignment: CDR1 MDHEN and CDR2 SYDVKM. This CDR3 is CASSLGLNTEACF. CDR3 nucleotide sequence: TGTGCCAGCAGTTTAGGCTTAAACACTGAAGCTTGCTTT.

The CDR3 sequence: CASSQDGPRKTQYF. For the CDR3, the DNA is TGTGCCAGCAGCCAAGATGGACCCAGGAAGACCCAGTACTTC. V usage is TRBV3-1 and J usage is TRBJ2-5, with D unclear. Trimming removed 0 bases at V and 6 bases at J, with 11 bases between. This CDR3 has 14 amino acids. Germline CDR1 LGHDT, CDR2 YNNKEL (reference sequence).

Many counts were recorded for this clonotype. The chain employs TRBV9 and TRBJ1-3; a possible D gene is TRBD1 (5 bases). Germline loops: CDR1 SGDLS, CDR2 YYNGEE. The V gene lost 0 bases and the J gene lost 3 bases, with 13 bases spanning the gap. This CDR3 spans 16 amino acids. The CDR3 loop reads CASSVEAGSVGNTIYF. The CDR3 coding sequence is TGTGCCAGCAGCGTAGAGGCAGGGTCTGTTGGAAACACCATATATTTT.

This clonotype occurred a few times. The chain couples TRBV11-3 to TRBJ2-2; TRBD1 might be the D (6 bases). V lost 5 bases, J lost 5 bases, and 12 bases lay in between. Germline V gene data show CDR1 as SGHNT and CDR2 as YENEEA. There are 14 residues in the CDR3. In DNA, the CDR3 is TGTGCCAGCAGCCCAAGACAGGAAACCGGGGAGCTGTTTTTT. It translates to CASSPRQETGELFF. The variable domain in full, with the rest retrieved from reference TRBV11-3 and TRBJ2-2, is EAGVVQSPRYKIIEKKQPVAFWCNPISGHNTLYWYLQNLGQGPELLIRYENEEAVDDSQLPKDRFSAERLKGVDSTLKIQPAELGDSAVYLCASSPRQETGELFFGEGSRLTVL.

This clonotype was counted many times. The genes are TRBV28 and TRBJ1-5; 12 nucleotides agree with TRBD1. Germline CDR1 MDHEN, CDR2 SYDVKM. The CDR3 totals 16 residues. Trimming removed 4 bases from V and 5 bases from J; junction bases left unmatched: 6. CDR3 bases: TGTGCCAGCAGTTCACCGGGACAGGGGGCCCATCAGCCCCAGCATTTT. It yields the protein CASSSPGQGAHQPQHF. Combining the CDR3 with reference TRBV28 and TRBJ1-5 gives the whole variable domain DVKVTQSSRYLVKRTGEKVFLECVQDMDHENMFWYRQDPGLGLRLIYFSYDVKMKEKGDIPEGYSVSREKKERFSLILESASTNQTSMYLCASSSPGQGAHQPQHFGDGTRLSIL.

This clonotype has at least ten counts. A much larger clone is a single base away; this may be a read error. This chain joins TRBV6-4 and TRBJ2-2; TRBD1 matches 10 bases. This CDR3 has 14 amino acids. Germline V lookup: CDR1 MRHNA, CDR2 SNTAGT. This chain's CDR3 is CAGSGTGDTGELFF. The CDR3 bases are TGTGCCGGCAGTGGGACAGGGGACACCGGGGAGCTGTTTTTT.